The clone carrying this T cell receptor (beta chain) has a handful of counts. The antigen remains unidentified. This sample is drawn from a study of Tregs in tolerant kidney transplant recipients. The CDR3 extends over 13 amino acids. Unmatched junction bases numbered 4, after V lost 2 bases and J lost 5 bases. The germline CDR1 and CDR2 sequences are GTSNPN and SVGIG (reference sequence). Libraries were prepared by immunoSEQ multiplex PCR; TCRdb keeps only in-frame clonotypes and omits some of them. The data contain tens of thousands of clones, 80% to 95% of them singletons. The nonmyeloablative bone marrow transplants came from related graft donors, with transient mixed chimerism. Study-level points and caveats: Few patients were studied, so findings need validation in larger groups. Expanding Tregs on activated donor B cells appeared to best identify donor-specific TCRbeta clones.

The origin of this receptor is a human patient who received a combined kidney and bone marrow transplant. Some T cells may trace back to the graft donor. The sequencing used CD4+ T cells from blood (PBMCs), collected 12 months after the transplant. The J gene is TRBJ1-2, the V gene TRBV30; 8 bases fit TRBD1. CDR3 nucleotides: TGTGCCTGGAGTCCAGGGGGCGCTTATGGCTACACCTTC. It is translated as CAWSPGGAYGYTF.